The clone carrying this TCR beta chain was counted between two and nine times. Its antigen is not identified. This specimen comes from a study of T cell repertoires in cytomegalovirus infection. Turning to the study itself: CMV epitopes in the study were HLA-C-restricted (recently identified) and HLA-B-restricted (well studied). Shared public TCR beta signatures pointed to both CMV infection and a matching HLA type.

Overall study findings and caveats: HLA-C-restricted CMV clonotypes gave the most frequent clonotype in two of eight donors. Identification of carriers of CMV plus the relevant HLA was achieved through cumulative public TCR beta family frequency.

TCRdb reprocessed the reads via MiXCR and lists one record per CDR3 protein. This sample has hundreds of thousands of distinct CDR3 sequences, with roughly 34% found just once. The CDR3 runs 14 residues. Trimming pared 7 bases from V and 3 bases from J, leaving 13 bases between. Per germline, CDR1 MDHEN and CDR2 SYDVKM. The chain has TRBV28 and TRBJ1-5, with unresolved D. The origin of this receptor is a human donor in good health (CMV status not recorded). Some clones in this sample may be carry-over from other donors' samples. The source material was cultured PBMCs, sampled from culture after CMV antigen stimulation. The CDR3 DNA reads as TGTGCCAGCATCAGCGGCAGTTTCAATCAGCCCCAGCATTTT. Translating it yields CASISGSFNQPQHF.